Following are 7 T cell receptor beta chains from one sample sequenced in a study of blood T cell repertoires in COVID-19. Profiling relied on immunoSEQ multiplex PCR, and the TCRdb table lists in-frame clones only, not all of them. The profile shows about 200,000 clones, about 85% of them singletons. The specimen was peripheral blood. These receptors all come from a man aged 60 to 69 with active or convalescent COVID-19.

This sequence joins TRBV13 and TRBJ1-1; possible D gene TRBD1, 6 bases. Germline V lookup: CDR1 PRHDT, CDR2 FYEKMQ (reference sequence). CDR3 length equals 15 residues. Trimming removed 1 base from V and 0 bases from J, with 9 bases in between. Here the CDR3 DNA reads TGTGCCAGCAGCTTAGCCGGACAGATGAACACTGAAGCTTTCTTT. This gives the protein CASSLAGQMNTEAFF.

The rearrangement uses TRBV27 and TRBJ1-5; no definite D call. Between the trimmed V and J ends, which lost 10 bases and 7 bases, there was a span of 17 bases. The CDR3 totals 13 residues. Per germline, CDR1 MNHEY and CDR2 SMNVEV (reference sequence). CDR3 coding DNA: TGTGCCACCCCCTTTCTTGGGGAGCAGCCCCAGCATTTT. Its protein product is CATPFLGEQPQHF.

The V and J genes are TRBV12-3 or TRBV12-4 and TRBJ1-5, with no clear D. V was pared by 5 bases and J by 9 bases, with 11 bases between. There are 12 residues in the CDR3. The CDR3 sequence: CASSQKGGPQHF. The CDR3 nucleotides read TGTGCCAGCAGTCAAAAGGGAGGGCCCCAGCATTTT.

This clone has more than one count but fewer than ten. The chain combines TRBV12-5 with TRBJ2-2; 8 nucleotides match TRBD1. J lost 8 bases, V lost 2 bases, and 10 bases had no gene match. Germline V CDR1 and CDR2: LGHNT, FRNRAP. CDR3 length equals 16 residues. For the CDR3, the DNA is TGTGCTAGTGGTTTGCGACAGGGGCCCCTTTCGGGGGAGCTGTTTTTT. Its translation: CASGLRQGPLSGELFF.

The chain combines TRBV19 with TRBJ2-5; D remains unclear. The CDR3 is 12 amino acids. V gave up 6 bases and J gave up 4 bases, with 9 bases separating them. Per germline, CDR1 LNHDA and CDR2 SQIVND (reference sequence). The CDR3 protein is CASSKTLETQYF. DNA of the CDR3: TGTGCCAGTAGCAAAACTCTAGAGACCCAGTACTTC.

The chain links TRBV24-1 to TRBJ1-1; 12 nucleotides agree with TRBD1. J was trimmed by 1 base and V by 7 bases; bases with no gene match: 3. Germline CDR1 reads KGHDR; CDR2 reads SFDVKD. CDR3 length: 15 amino acids. The CDR3 DNA reads TGTGCCACCAGCGGGACAGGGGGCGCGAACACTGAAGCTTTCTTT. Translation: CATSGTGGANTEAFF.

This clone was observed a few times. The chain recombines TRBV29-1 with TRBJ2-1; 10 nucleotides align to TRBD1. The germline CDR1 and CDR2 sequences are SQVTM and ANQGSEA. The CDR3 consists of 13 residues. The J segment lost 9 bases and the V segment lost 7 bases, leaving 9 bases of the junction unmatched. The chain's CDR3 is CSGGTGDHGEQFF. As DNA, the CDR3 is TGCAGCGGGGGGACAGGGGATCATGGTGAGCAGTTCTTC.